Detailed here is one T cell receptor beta chain. Its cognate antigen is unknown. Trimming removed 5 bases from V and 2 bases from J, with 21 bases in between. Germline V gene lookup returns CDR1 SEHNR and CDR2 FQNEAQ (reference sequence). The CDR3 runs to 17 residues. The sample belongs to a study of Ad26.COV2.S vaccination and SARS-CoV-2 variants. The study's findings and limits: Participants in the vaccine arm had higher spike-specific TCR breadth; placebo recipients had lower.

The repertoire was sequenced with immunoSEQ multiplex PCR; TCRdb's copy has only in-frame clones and lacks some. The sample includes 400,000 to 450,000 clones, 90% of them seen just once. The treatment denotes: 19 received Ad26.COV2.S at low or high dose, single or two shots; roughly five received placebo; per-sample allocation not given. The samples date from day 63 after the first vaccine or placebo injection. The administered vaccine (an Ad26 vector) expressed Wuhan-strain SARS-CoV-2 spike. The sample here was peripheral blood, taken in a trial of Ad26.COV2.S vaccine versus placebo. J is TRBJ2-5 and V is TRBV7-9; TRBD1 is a possible D gene (7 bases). This sequence was found in a person aged 18-65 years who received the Ad26.COV2.S COVID-19 vaccine or a placebo. The CDR3 protein is CASSPGRRDRLQETQYF. DNA for the CDR3: TGTGCCAGCAGCCCAGGGAGGCGGGACAGACTACAAGAGACCCAGTACTTC. The variable domain in full, with the rest retrieved from reference TRBV7-9 and TRBJ2-5, is DTGVSQNPRHKITKRGQNVTFRCDPISEHNRLYWYRQTLGQGPEFLTYFQNEAQLEKSRLLSDRFSAERPKGSFSTLEIQRTEQGDSAMYLCASSPGRRDRLQETQYFGPGTRLLVL.